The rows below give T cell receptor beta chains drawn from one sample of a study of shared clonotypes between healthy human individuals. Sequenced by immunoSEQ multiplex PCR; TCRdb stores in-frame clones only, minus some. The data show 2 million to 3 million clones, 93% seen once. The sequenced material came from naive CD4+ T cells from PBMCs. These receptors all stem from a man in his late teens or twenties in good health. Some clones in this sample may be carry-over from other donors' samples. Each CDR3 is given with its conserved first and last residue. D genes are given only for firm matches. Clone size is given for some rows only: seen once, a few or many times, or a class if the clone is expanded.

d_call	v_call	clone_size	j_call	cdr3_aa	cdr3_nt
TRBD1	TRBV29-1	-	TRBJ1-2	CSVEGDSHYGYTF	TGCAGCGTTGAAGGGGACAGTCACTATGGCTACACCTTC
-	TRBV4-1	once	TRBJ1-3	CASSQGGVSGNTIYF	TGCGCCAGCAGCCAAGGGGGTGTAAGTGGAAACACCATATATTTT
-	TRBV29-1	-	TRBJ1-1	CSVGKLLRNTEAFF	TGCAGCGTTGGAAAACTCCTGAGGAACACTGAAGCTTTCTTT
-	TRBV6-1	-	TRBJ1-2	CAREGGGYTF	TGTGCCAGGGAGGGGGGGGGCTACACCTTC
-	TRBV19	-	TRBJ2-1	CASSPRGGNNEQFF	TGTGCCAGTAGCCCCCGGGGCGGCAACAATGAGCAGTTCTTC
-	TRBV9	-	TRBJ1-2	CASSSDSGYTF	TGTGCCAGCAGCTCCGACAGTGGCTACACCTTC
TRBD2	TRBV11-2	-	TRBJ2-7	CASSPGLAGDEQYF	TGTGCCAGCAGTCCTGGACTAGCGGGAGACGAGCAGTACTTC
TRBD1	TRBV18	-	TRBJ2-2	CASSRNRLTGHTGELFF	TGTGCCAGCTCACGCAACCGTCTGACAGGGCACACCGGGGAGCTGTTTTTT
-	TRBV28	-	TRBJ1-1	CASSGSLSEAFF	TGTGCCAGCAGTGGGTCCCTAAGTGAAGCTTTCTTT
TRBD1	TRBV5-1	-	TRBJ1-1	CASSLFGTGVMNTEAFF	TGCGCCAGCAGCTTGTTTGGGACAGGGGTTATGAACACTGAAGCTTTCTTT
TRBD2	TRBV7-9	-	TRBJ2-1	CASSLQRESYNEQFF	TGTGCCAGCAGCCTACAGCGGGAGTCCTACAATGAGCAGTTCTTC
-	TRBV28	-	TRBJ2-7	CASRPPGVSPLYEQYF	TGTGCCAGCCGTCCTCCGGGAGTGTCACCCCTCTACGAGCAGTACTTC
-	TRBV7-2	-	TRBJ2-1	CASSLVAREQFF	TGTGCCAGCAGCTTAGTAGCTCGTGAGCAGTTCTTC
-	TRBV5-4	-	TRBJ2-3	CASSLAGVGDTQYF	TGTGCCAGCAGCTTGGCGGGGGTAGGGGATACGCAGTATTTT
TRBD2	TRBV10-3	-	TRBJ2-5	CAISAASGPGAETQYF	TGTGCCATCAGTGCGGCTAGCGGTCCTGGCGCAGAGACCCAGTACTTC
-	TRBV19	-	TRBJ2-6	CASRNRGTFSFSGANVLTF	TGTGCCAGTAGAAACCGGGGGACATTCTCTTTCTCTGGGGCCAACGTCCTGACTTTC
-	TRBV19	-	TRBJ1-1	CASSISDTMNTEAFF	TGTGCCAGTAGTATAAGTGACACTATGAACACTGAAGCTTTCTTT
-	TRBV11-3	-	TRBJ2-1	CASSLGRDDEQFF	TGTGCCAGCAGCTTAGGACGGGATGATGAGCAGTTCTTC
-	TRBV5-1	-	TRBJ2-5	CASSSDPRGTQYF	TGCGCCAGCAGCTCGGACCCCCGCGGGACCCAGTACTTC
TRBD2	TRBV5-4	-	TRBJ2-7	CASSFWGGSAYEQYF	TGTGCCAGCAGCTTTTGGGGGGGTTCTGCCTACGAGCAGTACTTC
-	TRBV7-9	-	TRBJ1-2	CASSPAGLQGNYGYTF	TGTGCCAGCAGCCCCGCCGGGCTTCAAGGGAACTATGGCTACACCTTC
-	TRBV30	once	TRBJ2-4	CAWRSRSAKNIQYF	TGTGCCTGGAGAAGCCGTTCGGCCAAAAACATTCAGTACTTC
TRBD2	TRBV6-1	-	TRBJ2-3	CASREQLGLAGGGDTQYF	TGTGCCAGCAGGGAACAATTGGGACTAGCGGGGGGTGGAGATACGCAGTATTTT
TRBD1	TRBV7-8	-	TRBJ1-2	CASSFSQGARGYTF	TGTGCCAGCAGCTTTAGTCAGGGGGCCCGAGGCTACACCTTC
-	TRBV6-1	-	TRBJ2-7	CASSEVPDSEQYF	TGTGCCAGCAGTGAAGTCCCCGACTCCGAGCAGTACTTC
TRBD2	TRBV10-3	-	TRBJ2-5	CAISESGGRAGETQYF	TGTGCCATCAGTGAGTCCGGCGGGAGGGCCGGAGAGACCCAGTACTTC
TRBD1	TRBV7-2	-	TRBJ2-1	CASSLATRQGHISYNEQFF	TGTGCCAGCAGCTTAGCCACCCGACAGGGACACATCTCCTACAATGAGCAGTTCTTC
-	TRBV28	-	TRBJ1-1	CASSRDPNTEAFF	TGTGCCAGCAGCCGTGACCCGAACACTGAAGCTTTCTTT
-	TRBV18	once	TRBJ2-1	CASSPLRDEQFF	TGTGCCAGCTCACCCCTTAGAGATGAGCAGTTCTTC
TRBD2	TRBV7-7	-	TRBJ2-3	CASSARARASGITDTQYF	TGTGCCAGCAGCGCGAGGGCTCGGGCTAGCGGGATAACAGATACGCAGTATTTT
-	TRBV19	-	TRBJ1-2	CASSTGRYYGYTF	TGTGCCAGTAGTACGGGGAGGTACTATGGCTACACCTTC
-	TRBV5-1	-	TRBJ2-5	CASSLDLGGTETQYF	TGCGCCAGCAGCTTGGACCTCGGAGGTACCGAGACCCAGTACTTC
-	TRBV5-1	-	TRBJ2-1	CASSLVGDGSYNEQFF	TGCGCCAGCAGCTTGGTGGGGGACGGATCCTACAATGAGCAGTTCTTC
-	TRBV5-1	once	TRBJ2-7	CASSLGTALYEQYF	TGCGCCAGCAGCTTGGGTACGGCCCTCTACGAGCAGTACTTC
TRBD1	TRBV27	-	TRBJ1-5	CASRAGTGIQPQHF	TGTGCCAGCAGGGCCGGGACAGGGATTCAGCCCCAGCATTTT
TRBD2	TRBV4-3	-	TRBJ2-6	CASSQVPGLGPSGANVLTF	TGCGCCAGCAGCCAAGTTCCTGGACTAGGTCCCTCTGGGGCCAACGTCCTGACTTTC
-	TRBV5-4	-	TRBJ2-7	CASSRTYEQYEQYF	TGTGCCAGCAGCCGAACGTACGAGCAGTACGAGCAGTACTTC
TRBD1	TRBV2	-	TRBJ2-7	CASSRRGQGLGEQYF	TGTGCCAGCTCGCGGAGGGGACAGGGGTTGGGCGAGCAGTACTTC
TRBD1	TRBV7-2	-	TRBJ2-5	CASSLWPAGGAGYQETQYF	TGTGCCAGCAGCCTTTGGCCCGCAGGGGGCGCTGGGTACCAAGAGACCCAGTACTTC
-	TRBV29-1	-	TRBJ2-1	CSVERGNEQFF	TGCAGCGTTGAAAGGGGAAATGAGCAGTTCTTC
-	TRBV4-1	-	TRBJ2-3	CASSQVDRPDTQYF	TGCGCCAGCAGCCAAGTGGACAGACCAGATACGCAGTATTTT
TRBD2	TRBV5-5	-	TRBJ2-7	CASSLEGRGLAGVYEQYF	TGTGCCAGCAGCTTGGAGGGCAGGGGACTAGCGGGAGTTTACGAGCAGTACTTC
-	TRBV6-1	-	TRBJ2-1	CASSERQGIGSEQFF	TGTGCCAGCAGTGAAAGACAGGGAATCGGGAGTGAGCAGTTCTTC
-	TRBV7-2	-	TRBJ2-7	CASSLGSAEQYF	TGTGCCAGCAGCTTAGGCAGCGCGGAGCAGTACTTC
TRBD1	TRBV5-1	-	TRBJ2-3	CASSFSGTGVRTDTQYF	TGCGCCAGCAGCTTTAGTGGGACAGGGGTTCGTACAGATACGCAGTATTTT
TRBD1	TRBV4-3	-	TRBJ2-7	CASSQKTGPPYEQYF	TGCGCCAGCAGCCAAAAGACAGGGCCCCCCTACGAGCAGTACTTC
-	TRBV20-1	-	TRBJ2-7	CSARLIYEQYF	TGCAGTGCTCGGCTGATCTACGAGCAGTACTTC
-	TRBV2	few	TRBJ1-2	CASTGGWQRESGYTF	TGTGCCAGCACGGGTGGTTGGCAGAGGGAGAGCGGCTACACCTTC
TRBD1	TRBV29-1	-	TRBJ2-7	CSVDPGKGAPQYF	TGCAGCGTTGATCCCGGGAAGGGGGCCCCGCAGTACTTC
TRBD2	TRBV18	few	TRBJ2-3	CASSQGLADTDTQYF	TGTGCCAGCTCACAAGGACTAGCGGACACAGATACGCAGTATTTT
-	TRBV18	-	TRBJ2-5	CASSPLAGAKETQYF	TGTGCCAGCTCACCACTGGCGGGGGCAAAAGAGACCCAGTACTTC
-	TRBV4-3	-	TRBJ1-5	CASSPRAGIVQPQHF	TGCGCCAGCAGCCCACGAGCAGGGATCGTTCAGCCCCAGCATTTT
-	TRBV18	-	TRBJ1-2	CASSSDSRYGYTF	TGTGCCAGCTCATCGGACAGCCGCTATGGCTACACCTTC
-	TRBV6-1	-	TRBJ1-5	CASLLEWNQPQHF	TGTGCCAGCCTCCTTGAATGGAATCAGCCCCAGCATTTT
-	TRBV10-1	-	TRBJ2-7	CASSESPGGQYF	TGCGCCAGCAGTGAATCGCCCGGTGGGCAGTACTTC
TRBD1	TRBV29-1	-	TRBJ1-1	CSVDSGQGSAEAFF	TGCAGCGTTGATAGCGGACAGGGCTCCGCTGAAGCTTTCTTT
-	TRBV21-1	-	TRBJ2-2	CASSPFPTGPANTGELFF	TGTGCCAGCAGCCCCTTTCCTACCGGGCCCGCGAACACCGGGGAGCTGTTTTTT
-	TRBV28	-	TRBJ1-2	CASSLGYGGYTF	TGTGCCAGCAGTTTGGGGTACGGGGGCTACACCTTC